The 8 T cell receptor beta chains in this list originate from one sample, sequenced in a study of blood T cell repertoires in COVID-19. The table came from immunoSEQ multiplex PCR; TCRdb's copy has only in-frame clones and leaves some out. The data contain almost 250,000 clones, approximately 90% of them singletons. The sequencing input was PBMCs or T cells enriched from blood (not recorded which). Receptors were obtained from a woman in her twenties or thirties who had recovered from COVID-19.

DNA for the CDR3: TGTGCCAGCAGCTTAAAAGGCGGCGGAAACTATGGCTACACCTTC. It yields the protein CASSLKGGGNYGYTF. The chain recombines TRBV7-3 with TRBJ1-2; D gene unclear. Trimming stripped 1 base from V and 2 bases from J, with 11 bases between. CDR1 is SGHTA, CDR2 FQGTGA, per germline. There are 15 residues in the CDR3.

V and J are TRBV7-2 and TRBJ2-7; 15 bases map to TRBD2. Germline CDR1 reads SGHTA; CDR2 reads FQGNSA. The CDR3 loop spans 17 amino acids. The junction had 6 bases not matched to a gene; V was cut back by 2 bases and J by 4 bases. The CDR3 region has the DNA TGTGCCAGCAGCTTACTGAAGGGACTAGCGGGAGGTTACGAGCAGTACTTC. Its protein is CASSLLKGLAGGYEQYF. Looking up the rest from reference TRBV7-2 and TRBJ2-7 gives the full variable domain: GAGVSQSPSNKVTEKGKDVELRCDPISGHTALYWYRQSLGQGLEFLIYFQGNSAPDKSGLPSDRFSAERTGGSVSTLTIQRTQQEDSAVYLCASSLLKGLAGGYEQYFGPGTRLTVT.

This clone was observed a single time. The chain recombines TRBV19 with TRBJ2-2; 8 nucleotides align to TRBD1. Germline V gene lookup returns CDR1 LNHDA and CDR2 SQIVND (reference sequence). The CDR3 is 16 residues long. With 7 bases clipped from V and 0 bases from J, the junction kept 7 bases outside the gene matches. The CDR3 loop is CASTKTQGANTGELFF. In DNA form, the CDR3 reads TGTGCCAGTACCAAGACACAGGGGGCGAACACCGGGGAGCTGTTTTTT.

The rearrangement joins TRBV5-1 to TRBJ2-1, with 14 bases identical to TRBD2. Germline V gives CDR1 SGHRS, CDR2 YFSETQ. The V segment lost 4 bases and the J segment 7 bases; nucleotides outside the gene matches: 7. The CDR3 spans 16 residues. CDR3 sequence (DNA): TGCGCCAGCAGCGTTACGGGACTAGCGGGAGTAAATGAGCAGTTCTTC. Amino acids: CASSVTGLAGVNEQFF.

The gene calls are TRBV9 and TRBJ2-1, with D perhaps TRBD1 (6 bases). The CDR3 has 16 amino acids. V was cut by 3 bases and J by 3 bases, with 16 bases left in between. Per germline, CDR1 SGDLS and CDR2 YYNGEE. The DNA of the CDR3 is TGTGCCAGCAGCGCGACGACAGGTAGCTACTACAATGAGCAGTTCTTC. Amino acids: CASSATTGSYYNEQFF. Variable domain in full (rest from reference TRBV9 and TRBJ2-1): DSGVTQTPKHLITATGQRVTLRCSPRSGDLSVYWYQQSLDQGLQFLIQYYNGEERAKGNILERFSAQQFPDLHSELNLSSLELGDSALYFCASSATTGSYYNEQFFGPGTRLTVL.

The chain combines TRBV4-1 with TRBJ2-2; 10 bases match TRBD2. With V trimmed by 0 bases and J by 4 bases, 20 bases remained unmatched. Per germline, CDR1 MGHRA and CDR2 YSYEKL. CDR3 length equals 22 residues. The CDR3 loop is CASSQDRSGWLAGALRTGELFF. The CDR3 nucleotides read TGCGCCAGCAGCCAAGATCGATCCGGTTGGCTAGCGGGAGCACTGCGCACCGGGGAGCTGTTTTTT.

The gene calls are TRBV5-6 and TRBJ2-3; a possible D gene is TRBD1 (5 bases). The CDR3 contains 16 residues. The ends were cut back, 2 bases at V and 2 bases at J, with 15 bases in the middle. Per the germline V gene, CDR1 is SGHDT and CDR2 is YYEEEE. The CDR3 DNA sequence: TGTGCCAGCAGCTTTTGGGGCCAGGGCCTCACAGATACGCAGTATTTT. Translating it yields CASSFWGQGLTDTQYF.

This clone has only a few counts. The V and J genes are TRBV6-2 or TRBV6-3 and TRBJ2-1, with TRBD2 as a possible D gene (5 bases). Trimming removed 1 base at V and 7 bases at J, with 8 bases between. The CDR3 extends over 13 amino acids. Germline V gives CDR1 MNHEY, CDR2 SVGEGT. In DNA form, the CDR3 reads TGTGCCAGCAGTTACTGGAGGACGAATGAGCAGTTCTTC. Translating it yields CASSYWRTNEQFF.